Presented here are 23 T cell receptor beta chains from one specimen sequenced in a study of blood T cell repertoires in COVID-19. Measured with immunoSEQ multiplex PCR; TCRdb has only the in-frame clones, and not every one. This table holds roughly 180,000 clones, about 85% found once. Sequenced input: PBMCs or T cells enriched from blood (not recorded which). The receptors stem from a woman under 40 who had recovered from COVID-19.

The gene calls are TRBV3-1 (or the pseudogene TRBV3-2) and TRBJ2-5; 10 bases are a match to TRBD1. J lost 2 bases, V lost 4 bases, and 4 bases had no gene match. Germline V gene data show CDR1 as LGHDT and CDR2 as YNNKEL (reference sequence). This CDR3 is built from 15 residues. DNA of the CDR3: TGTGCCAGCAGCCGGCGGACAGGGGGTCAAGAGACCCAGTACTTC. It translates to CASSRRTGGQETQYF.

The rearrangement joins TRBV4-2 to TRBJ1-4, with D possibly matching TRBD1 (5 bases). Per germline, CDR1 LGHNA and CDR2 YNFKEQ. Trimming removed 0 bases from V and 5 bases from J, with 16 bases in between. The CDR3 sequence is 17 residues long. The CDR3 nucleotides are TGTGCCAGCAGCCAAGACCTTCCGCCAGGGTTAAATGAAAAACTGTTTTTT. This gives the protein CASSQDLPPGLNEKLFF.

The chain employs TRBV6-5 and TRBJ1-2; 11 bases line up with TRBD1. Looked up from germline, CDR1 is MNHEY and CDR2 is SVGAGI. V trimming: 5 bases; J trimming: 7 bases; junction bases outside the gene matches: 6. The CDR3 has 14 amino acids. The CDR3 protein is CASSRDRGNVGYTF. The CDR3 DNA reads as TGTGCCAGCAGTCGGGACAGGGGGAATGTTGGCTACACCTTC.

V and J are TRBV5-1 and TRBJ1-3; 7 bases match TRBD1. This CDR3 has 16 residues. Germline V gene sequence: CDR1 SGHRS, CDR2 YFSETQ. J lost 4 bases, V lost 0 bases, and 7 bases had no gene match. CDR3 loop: CASSLAGTARGNTIYF. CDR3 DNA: TGCGCCAGCAGCTTGGCTGGGACAGCCAGGGGAAACACCATATATTTT.

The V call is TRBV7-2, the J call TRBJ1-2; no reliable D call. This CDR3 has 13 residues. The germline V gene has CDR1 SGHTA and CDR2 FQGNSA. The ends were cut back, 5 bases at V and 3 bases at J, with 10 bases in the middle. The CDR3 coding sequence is TGTGCCAGCAGCCAGCGGGCAGACTATGGCTACACCTTC. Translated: CASSQRADYGYTF.

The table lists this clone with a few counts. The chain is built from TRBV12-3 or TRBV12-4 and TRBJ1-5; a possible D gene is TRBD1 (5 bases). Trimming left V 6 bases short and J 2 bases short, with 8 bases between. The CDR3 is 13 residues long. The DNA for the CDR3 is TGTGCCAGCAGCCCACAGGGCAATCAGCCCCAGCATTTT. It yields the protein CASSPQGNQPQHF.

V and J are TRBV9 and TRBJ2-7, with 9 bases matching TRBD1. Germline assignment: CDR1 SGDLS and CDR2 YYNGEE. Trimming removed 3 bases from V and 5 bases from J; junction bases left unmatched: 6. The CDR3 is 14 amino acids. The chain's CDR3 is CASSAGQGSNEQYF. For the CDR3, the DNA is TGTGCCAGCAGCGCGGGACAGGGTTCGAACGAGCAGTACTTC. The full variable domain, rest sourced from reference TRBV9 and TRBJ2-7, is DSGVTQTPKHLITATGQRVTLRCSPRSGDLSVYWYQQSLDQGLQFLIQYYNGEERAKGNILERFSAQQFPDLHSELNLSSLELGDSALYFCASSAGQGSNEQYFGPGTRLTVT.

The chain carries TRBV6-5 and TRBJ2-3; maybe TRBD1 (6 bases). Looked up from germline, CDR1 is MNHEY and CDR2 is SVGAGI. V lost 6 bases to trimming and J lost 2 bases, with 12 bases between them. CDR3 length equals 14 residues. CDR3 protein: CASRLQGSTDTQYF. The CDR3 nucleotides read TGTGCCAGCAGATTACAGGGCTCCACAGATACGCAGTATTTT.

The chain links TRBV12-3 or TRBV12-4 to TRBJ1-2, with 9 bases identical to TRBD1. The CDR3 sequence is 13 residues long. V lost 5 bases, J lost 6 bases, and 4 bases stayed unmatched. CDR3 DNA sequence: TGTGCCAGCAGTCCGACAGGGGGTAATGGCTACACCTTC. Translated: CASSPTGGNGYTF.

CDR3 in DNA: TGTGCCACCCTAAGGGGATCGAGGCCAAGGGGGGATACGCAGTATTTT. It specifies CATLRGSRPRGDTQYF. The V call is TRBV19, the J call TRBJ2-3, with a possible D match to TRBD1 (6 bases). CDR1 is LNHDA, CDR2 SQIVND, per germline (reference sequence). The CDR3 sequence is 16 residues long. V was trimmed by 10 bases and J by 6 bases, leaving 26 bases between them.

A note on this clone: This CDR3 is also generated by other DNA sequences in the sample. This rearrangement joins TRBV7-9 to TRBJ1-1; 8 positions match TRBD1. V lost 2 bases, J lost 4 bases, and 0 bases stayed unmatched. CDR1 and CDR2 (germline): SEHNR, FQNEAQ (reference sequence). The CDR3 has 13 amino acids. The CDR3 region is CASSLTGGTEAFF. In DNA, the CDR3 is TGTGCCAGCAGCTTAACAGGGGGCACTGAAGCTTTCTTT.

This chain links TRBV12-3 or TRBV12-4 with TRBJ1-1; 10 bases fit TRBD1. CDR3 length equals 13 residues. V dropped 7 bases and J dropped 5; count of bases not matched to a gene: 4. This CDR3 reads CASNRGQGTEAFF. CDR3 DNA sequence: TGTGCCAGCAATAGGGGACAGGGGACTGAAGCTTTCTTT.

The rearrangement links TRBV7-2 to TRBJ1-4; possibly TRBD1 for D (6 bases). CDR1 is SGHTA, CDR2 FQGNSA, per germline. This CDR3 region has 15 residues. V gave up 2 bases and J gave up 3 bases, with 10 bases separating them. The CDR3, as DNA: TGTGCCAGCAGCTTACAGGGGTCCTCTAATGAAAAACTGTTTTTT. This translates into CASSLQGSSNEKLFF.

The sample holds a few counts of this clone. This CDR3 reads CASSPGPEAEAFF. In nucleotides, the CDR3 is TGTGCCAGCTCACCCGGGCCGGAGGCTGAAGCTTTCTTT. The chain is built from TRBV18 and TRBJ1-1; unclear D gene. The CDR3 has 13 residues. Trimming removed 3 bases at V and 6 bases at J, with 11 bases between. The germline V gene encodes CDR1 KGHSH and CDR2 LQKENI.

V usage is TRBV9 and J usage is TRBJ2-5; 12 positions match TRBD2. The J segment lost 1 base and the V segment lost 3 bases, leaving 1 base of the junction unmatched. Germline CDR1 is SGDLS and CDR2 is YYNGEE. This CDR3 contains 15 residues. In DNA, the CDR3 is TGTGCCAGCAGCGCTAGCGGGGGGGCCCAAGAGACCCAGTACTTC. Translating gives CASSASGGAQETQYF.

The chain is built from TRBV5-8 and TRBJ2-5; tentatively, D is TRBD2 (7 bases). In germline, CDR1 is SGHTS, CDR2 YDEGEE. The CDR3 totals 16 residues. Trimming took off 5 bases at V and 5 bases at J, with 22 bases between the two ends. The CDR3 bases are TGTGCCAGCAGAGGGGGATCTCCCCAGGGAGGGGAGACCCAGTACTTC. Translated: CASRGGSPQGGETQYF.

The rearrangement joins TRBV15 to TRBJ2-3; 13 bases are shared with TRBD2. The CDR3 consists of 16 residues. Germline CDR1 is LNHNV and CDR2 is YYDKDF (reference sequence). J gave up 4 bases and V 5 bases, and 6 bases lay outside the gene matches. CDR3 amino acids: CATSPRLAGGSDTQYF. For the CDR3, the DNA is TGTGCCACCAGCCCCCGACTAGCGGGAGGATCAGATACGCAGTATTTT.

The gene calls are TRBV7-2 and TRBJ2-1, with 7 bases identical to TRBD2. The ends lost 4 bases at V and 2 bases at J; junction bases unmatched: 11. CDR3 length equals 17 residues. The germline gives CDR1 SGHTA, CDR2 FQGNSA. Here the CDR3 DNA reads TGTGCCAGCAGCTCCCTGGGGCTAGCGGTAACCTACAATGAGCAGTTCTTC. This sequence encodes CASSSLGLAVTYNEQFF.

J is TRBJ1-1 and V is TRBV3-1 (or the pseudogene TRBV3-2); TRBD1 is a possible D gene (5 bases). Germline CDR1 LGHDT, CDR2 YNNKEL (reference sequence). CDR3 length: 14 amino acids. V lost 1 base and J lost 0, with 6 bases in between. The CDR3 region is CASSQGGLNTEAFF. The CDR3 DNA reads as TGTGCCAGCAGCCAAGGGGGCCTGAACACTGAAGCTTTCTTT.

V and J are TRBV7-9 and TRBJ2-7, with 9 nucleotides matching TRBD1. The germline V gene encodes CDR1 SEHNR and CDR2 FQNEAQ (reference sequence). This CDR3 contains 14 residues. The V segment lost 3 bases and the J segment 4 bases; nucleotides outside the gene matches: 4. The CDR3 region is CASSFLGQGYEQYF. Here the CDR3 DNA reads TGTGCCAGCAGCTTCCTGGGACAGGGTTACGAGCAGTACTTC.

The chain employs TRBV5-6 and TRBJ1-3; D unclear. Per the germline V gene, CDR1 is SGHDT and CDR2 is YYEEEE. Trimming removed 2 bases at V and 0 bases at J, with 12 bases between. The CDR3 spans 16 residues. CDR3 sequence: CASSLMGPISGNTIYF. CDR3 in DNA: TGTGCCAGCAGCTTAATGGGCCCTATCTCTGGAAACACCATATATTTT.

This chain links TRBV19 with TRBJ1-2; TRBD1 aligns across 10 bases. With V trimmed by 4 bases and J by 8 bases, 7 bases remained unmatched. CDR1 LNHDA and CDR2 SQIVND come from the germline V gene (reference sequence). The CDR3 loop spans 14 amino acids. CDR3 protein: CASSTPDRGLGYTF. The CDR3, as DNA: TGTGCCAGTAGTACCCCCGACAGGGGGCTCGGCTACACCTTC.

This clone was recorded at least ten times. CDR3 in DNA: TGTGCCAGCAAGATCAGGGTAAGTGGCTACACCTTC. Its protein product is CASKIRVSGYTF. The chain employs TRBV6-7 and TRBJ1-2, with a weak D call TRBD1 (5 bases). TRBV6-7 is noted as an ORF with a role that remains uncertain. The CDR3 is made up of 12 amino acids. V was shortened by 7 bases and J by 7 bases, with 13 bases between the two germline ends.